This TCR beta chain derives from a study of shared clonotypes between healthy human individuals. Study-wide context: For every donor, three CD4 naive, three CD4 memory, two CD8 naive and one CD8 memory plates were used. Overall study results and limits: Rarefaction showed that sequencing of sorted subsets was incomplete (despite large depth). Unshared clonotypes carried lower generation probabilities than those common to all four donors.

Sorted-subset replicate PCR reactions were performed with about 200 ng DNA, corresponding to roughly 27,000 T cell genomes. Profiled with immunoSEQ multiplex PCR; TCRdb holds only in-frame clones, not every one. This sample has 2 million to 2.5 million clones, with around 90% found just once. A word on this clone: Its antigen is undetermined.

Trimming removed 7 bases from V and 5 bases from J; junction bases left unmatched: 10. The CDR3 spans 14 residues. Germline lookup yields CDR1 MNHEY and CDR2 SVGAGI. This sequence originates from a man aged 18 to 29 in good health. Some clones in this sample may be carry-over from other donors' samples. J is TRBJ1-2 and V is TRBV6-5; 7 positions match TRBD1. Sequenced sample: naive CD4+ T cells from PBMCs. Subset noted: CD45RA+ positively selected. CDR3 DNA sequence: TGTGCCAGCACTAGACAGGGAGGTTGGTATGGCTACACCTTC. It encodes CASTRQGGWYGYTF.